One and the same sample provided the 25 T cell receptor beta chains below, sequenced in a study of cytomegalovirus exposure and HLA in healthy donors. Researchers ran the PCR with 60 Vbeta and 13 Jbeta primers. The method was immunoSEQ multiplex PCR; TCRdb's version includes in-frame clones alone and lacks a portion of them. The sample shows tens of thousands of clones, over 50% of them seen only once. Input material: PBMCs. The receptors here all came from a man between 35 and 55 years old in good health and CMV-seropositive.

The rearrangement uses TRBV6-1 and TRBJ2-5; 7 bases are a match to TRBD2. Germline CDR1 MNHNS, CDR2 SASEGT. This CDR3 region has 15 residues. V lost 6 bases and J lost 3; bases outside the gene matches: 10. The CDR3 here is CASRIAWGGEETQYF. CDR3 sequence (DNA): TGTGCCAGCAGAATAGCTTGGGGAGGGGAAGAGACCCAGTACTTC.

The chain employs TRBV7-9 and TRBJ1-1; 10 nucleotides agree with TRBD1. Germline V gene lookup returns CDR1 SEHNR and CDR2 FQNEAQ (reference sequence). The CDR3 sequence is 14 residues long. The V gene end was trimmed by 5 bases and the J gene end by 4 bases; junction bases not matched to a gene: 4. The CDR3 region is CASSPGTGVTEAFF. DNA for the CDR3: TGTGCCAGCAGCCCCGGGACAGGGGTCACTGAAGCTTTCTTT.

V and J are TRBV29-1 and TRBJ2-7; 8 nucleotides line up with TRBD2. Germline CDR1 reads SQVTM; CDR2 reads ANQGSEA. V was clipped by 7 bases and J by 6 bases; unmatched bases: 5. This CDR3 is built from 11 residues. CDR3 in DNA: TGCAGCGCTTTCCGGGGGGGCGAGCAGTACTTC. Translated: CSAFRGGEQYF.

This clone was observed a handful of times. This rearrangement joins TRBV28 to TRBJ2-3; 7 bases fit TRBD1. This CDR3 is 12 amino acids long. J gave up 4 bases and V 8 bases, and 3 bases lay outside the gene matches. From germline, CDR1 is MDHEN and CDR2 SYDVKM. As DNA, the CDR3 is TGTGCCAGCCTAACAGGGGCAGATACGCAGTATTTT. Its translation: CASLTGADTQYF.

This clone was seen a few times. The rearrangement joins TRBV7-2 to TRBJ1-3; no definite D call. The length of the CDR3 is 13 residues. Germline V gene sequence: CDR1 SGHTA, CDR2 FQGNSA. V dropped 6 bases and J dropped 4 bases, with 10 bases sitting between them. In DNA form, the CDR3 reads TGTGCCAGCAGTGCCCAGGTGGGAAACACCATATATTTT. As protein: CASSAQVGNTIYF.

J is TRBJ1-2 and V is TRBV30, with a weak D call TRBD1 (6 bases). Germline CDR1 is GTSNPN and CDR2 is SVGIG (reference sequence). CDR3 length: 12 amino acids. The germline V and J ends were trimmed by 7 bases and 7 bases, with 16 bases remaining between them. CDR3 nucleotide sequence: TGTGCCTCGGCCACAGGGCGCCTTGGCTACACCTTC. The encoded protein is CASATGRLGYTF.

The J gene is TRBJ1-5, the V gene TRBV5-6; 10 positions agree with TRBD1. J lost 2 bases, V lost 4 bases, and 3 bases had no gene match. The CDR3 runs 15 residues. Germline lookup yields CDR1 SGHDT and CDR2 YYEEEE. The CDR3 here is CASSRQGAGNQPQHF. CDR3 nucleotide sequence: TGTGCCAGCAGCAGACAGGGGGCTGGCAATCAGCCCCAGCATTTT.

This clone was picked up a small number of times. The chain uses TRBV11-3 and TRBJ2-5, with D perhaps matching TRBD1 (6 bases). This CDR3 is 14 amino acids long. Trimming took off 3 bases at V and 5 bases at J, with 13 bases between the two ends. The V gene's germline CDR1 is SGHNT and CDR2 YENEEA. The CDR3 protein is CASSFWTEEETQYF. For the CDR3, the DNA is TGTGCCAGCAGCTTCTGGACAGAGGAGGAGACCCAGTACTTC.

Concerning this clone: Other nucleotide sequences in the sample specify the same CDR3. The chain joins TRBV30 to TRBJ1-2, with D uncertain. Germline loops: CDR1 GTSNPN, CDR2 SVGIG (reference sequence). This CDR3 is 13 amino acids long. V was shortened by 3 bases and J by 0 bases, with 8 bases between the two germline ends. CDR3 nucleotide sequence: TGTGCCTGGAGACAACCATCTAACTATGGCTACACCTTC. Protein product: CAWRQPSNYGYTF.

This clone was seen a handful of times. The chain's CDR3 is CASSSQGAVQPQHF. CDR3 bases: TGTGCCAGCAGTTCACAGGGGGCTGTTCAGCCCCAGCATTTT. This chain connects TRBV28 to TRBJ1-5; 9 bases are shared with TRBD1. V lost 4 bases, J lost 6 bases, and 4 bases stayed unmatched. The CDR3 consists of 14 residues. Looked up from germline, CDR1 is MDHEN and CDR2 is SYDVKM.

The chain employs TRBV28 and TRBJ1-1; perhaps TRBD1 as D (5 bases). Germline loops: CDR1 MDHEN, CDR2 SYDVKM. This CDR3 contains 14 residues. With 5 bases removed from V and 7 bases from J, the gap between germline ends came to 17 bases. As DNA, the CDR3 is TGTGCCAGCAGTCCATTGCCAGGGCGGATTGAAGCTTTCTTT. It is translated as CASSPLPGRIEAFF.

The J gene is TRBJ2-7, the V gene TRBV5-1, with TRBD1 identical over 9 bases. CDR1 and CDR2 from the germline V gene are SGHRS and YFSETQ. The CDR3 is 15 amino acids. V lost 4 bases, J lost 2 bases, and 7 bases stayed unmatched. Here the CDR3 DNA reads TGCGCCAGCAGCGGGCAGACAGGGGGGACCTACGAGCAGTACTTC. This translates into CASSGQTGGTYEQYF. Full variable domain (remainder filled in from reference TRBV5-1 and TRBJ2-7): KAGVTQTPRYLIKTRGQQVTLSCSPISGHRSVSWYQQTPGQGLQFLFEYFSETQRNKGNFPGRFSGRQFSNSRSEMNVSTLELGDSALYLCASSGQTGGTYEQYFGPGTRLTVT.

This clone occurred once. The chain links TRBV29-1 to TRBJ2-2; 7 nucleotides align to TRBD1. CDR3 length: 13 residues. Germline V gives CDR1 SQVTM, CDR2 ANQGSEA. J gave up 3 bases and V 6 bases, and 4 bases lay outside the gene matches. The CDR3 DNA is TGCAGCGTAGGGGGCGCGGACACCGGGGAGCTGTTTTTT. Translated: CSVGGADTGELFF.

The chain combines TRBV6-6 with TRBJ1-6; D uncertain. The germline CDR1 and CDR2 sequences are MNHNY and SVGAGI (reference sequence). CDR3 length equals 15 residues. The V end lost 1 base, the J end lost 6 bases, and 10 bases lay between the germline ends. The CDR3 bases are TGTGCCAGCAGTTACTATAGCCTTATTAATTCACCCCTCCACTTT. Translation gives CASSYYSLINSPLHF.

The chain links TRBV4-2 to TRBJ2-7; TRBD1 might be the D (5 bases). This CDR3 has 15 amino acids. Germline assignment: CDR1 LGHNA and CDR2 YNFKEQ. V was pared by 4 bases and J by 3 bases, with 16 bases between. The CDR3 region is CASSPSEGVYYEQYF. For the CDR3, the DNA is TGTGCCAGCAGCCCCTCGGAAGGGGTATACTACGAGCAGTACTTC.

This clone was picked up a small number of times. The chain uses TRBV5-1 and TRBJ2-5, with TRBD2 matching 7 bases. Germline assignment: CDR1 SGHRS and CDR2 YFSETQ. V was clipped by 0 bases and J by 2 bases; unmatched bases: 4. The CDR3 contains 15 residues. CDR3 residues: CASSLVLAAQETQYF. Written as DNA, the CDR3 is TGCGCCAGCAGCTTGGTTCTAGCGGCGCAAGAGACCCAGTACTTC.

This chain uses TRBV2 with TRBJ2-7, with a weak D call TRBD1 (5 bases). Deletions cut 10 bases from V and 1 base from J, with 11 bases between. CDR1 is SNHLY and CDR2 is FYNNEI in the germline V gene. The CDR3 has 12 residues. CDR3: CANSTVSYEQYF. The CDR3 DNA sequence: TGTGCCAACTCGACAGTATCCTACGAGCAGTACTTC.

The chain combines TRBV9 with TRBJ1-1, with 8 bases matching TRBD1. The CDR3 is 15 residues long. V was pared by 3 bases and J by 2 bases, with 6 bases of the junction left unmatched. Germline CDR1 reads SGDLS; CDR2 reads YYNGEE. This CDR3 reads CASSASGGLNTEAFF. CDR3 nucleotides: TGTGCCAGCAGCGCCTCAGGGGGCCTCAACACTGAAGCTTTCTTT.

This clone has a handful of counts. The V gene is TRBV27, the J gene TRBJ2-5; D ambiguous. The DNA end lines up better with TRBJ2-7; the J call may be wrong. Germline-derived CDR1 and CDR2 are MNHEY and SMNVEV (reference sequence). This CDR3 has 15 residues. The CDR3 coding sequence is TGTGCCAGCAGTTTAGGCGGCGCCCCTTCCTACGAGCAGTACTTC. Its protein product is CASSLGGAPSYEQYF.

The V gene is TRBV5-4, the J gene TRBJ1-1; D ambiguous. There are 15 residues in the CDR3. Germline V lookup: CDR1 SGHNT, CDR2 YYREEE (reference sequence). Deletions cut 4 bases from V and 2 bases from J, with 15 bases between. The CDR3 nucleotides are TGTGCCAGCAGCCAAGCGGGCCAGTTTAACACTGAAGCTTTCTTT. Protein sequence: CASSQAGQFNTEAFF. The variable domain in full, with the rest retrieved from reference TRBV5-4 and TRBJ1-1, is ETGVTQSPTHLIKTRGQQVTLRCSSQSGHNTVSWYQQALGQGPQFIFQYYREEENGRGNFPPRFSGLQFPNYSSELNVNALELDDSALYLCASSQAGQFNTEAFFGQGTRLTVV.

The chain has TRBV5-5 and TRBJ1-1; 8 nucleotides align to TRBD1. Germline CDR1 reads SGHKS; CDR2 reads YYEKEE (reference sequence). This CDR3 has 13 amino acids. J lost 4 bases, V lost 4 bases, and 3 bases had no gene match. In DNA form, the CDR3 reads TGTGCCAGCAGCCCCGACAGGGGCACTGAAGCTTTCTTT. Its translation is CASSPDRGTEAFF.

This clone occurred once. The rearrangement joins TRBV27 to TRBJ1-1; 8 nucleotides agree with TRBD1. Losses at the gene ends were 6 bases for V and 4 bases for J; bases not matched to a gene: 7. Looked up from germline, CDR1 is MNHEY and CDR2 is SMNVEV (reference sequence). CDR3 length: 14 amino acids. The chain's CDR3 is CASSSQGAGTEAFF. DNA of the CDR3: TGTGCCAGCAGCTCGCAGGGGGCGGGCACTGAAGCTTTCTTT.

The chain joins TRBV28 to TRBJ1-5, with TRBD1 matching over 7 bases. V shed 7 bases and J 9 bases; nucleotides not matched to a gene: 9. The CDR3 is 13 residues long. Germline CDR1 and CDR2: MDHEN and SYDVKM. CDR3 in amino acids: CASNHRGLGPQHF. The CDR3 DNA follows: TGTGCCAGCAACCACAGGGGTTTGGGGCCCCAGCATTTT. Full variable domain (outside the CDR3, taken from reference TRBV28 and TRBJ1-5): DVKVTQSSRYLVKRTGEKVFLECVQDMDHENMFWYRQDPGLGLRLIYFSYDVKMKEKGDIPEGYSVSREKKERFSLILESASTNQTSMYLCASNHRGLGPQHFGDGTRLSIL.

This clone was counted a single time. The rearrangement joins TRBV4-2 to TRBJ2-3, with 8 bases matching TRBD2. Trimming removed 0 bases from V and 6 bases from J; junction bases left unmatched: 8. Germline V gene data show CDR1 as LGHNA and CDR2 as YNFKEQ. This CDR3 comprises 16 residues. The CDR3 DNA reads TGTGCCAGCAGCCAAGAAGAACGGGGGGGCGTGGATACGCAGTATTTT. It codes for CASSQEERGGVDTQYF.

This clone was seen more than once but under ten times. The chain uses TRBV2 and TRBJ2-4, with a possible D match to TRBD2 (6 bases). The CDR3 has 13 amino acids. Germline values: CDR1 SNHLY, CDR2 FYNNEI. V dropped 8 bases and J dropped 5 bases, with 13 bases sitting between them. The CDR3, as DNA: TGTGCCAGCGGGAGGTCCGGCGAAAACATTCAGTACTTC. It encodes CASGRSGENIQYF. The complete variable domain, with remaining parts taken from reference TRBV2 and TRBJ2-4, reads EPEVTQTPSHQVTQMGQEVILRCVPISNHLYFYWYRQILGQKVEFLVSFYNNEISEKSEIFDDQFSVERPDGSNFTLKIRSTKLEDSAMYFCASGRSGENIQYFGAGTRLSVL.